These 32 T cell receptor beta chains share one sample of origin, sequenced in a study of neurological immune-mediated disorders. One entry per CDR3 protein results from TCRdb running MiXCR on the 5' RACE reads. Of almost 85,000 distinct CDR3 sequences listed, just over 2.5% are singletons. The source material was PBMCs. Receptors were obtained from a woman aged 25 to 45 with multiple sclerosis.

This clonotype has a count of ten or more. J is TRBJ2-1 and V is TRBV5-1, with 11 bases fitting TRBD2. CDR1 and CDR2 (germline): SGHRS, YFSETQ. Germline trimming cut 0 bases from V and 5 bases from J; bases unmatched to any gene: 1. The CDR3 runs to 15 residues. The CDR3 region is CASSLGLAGNNEQFF. For the CDR3, the DNA is TGCGCCAGCAGCTTGGGACTAGCGGGGAACAATGAGCAGTTCTTC.

This clonotype was picked up many times. This chain uses TRBV7-2 with TRBJ2-3, with unresolved D. Trimming shortened V by 1 base and J by 0 bases, and 14 bases separated the two germline ends. This CDR3 spans 17 amino acids. Per the germline V gene, CDR1 is SGHTA and CDR2 is FQGNSA. This CDR3 reads CASSLDAIGGSTDTQYF. CDR3 nucleotide sequence: TGTGCCAGCAGCTTAGACGCGATAGGCGGTAGCACAGATACGCAGTATTTT.

The table lists this clonotype with many counts. This sequence joins TRBV7-9 and TRBJ2-1; 8 positions match TRBD2. Germline lookup yields CDR1 SEHNR and CDR2 FQNEAQ (reference sequence). V trimming: 4 bases; J trimming: 2 bases; junction bases outside the gene matches: 4. The CDR3 has 15 residues. CDR3 DNA: TGTGCCAGCAGCTCGAGCGGGAGAGCCTACAATGAGCAGTTCTTC. Residues: CASSSSGRAYNEQFF.

There are many counts of this clonotype. The rearrangement links TRBV10-3 to TRBJ2-7; D is perhaps TRBD1 or TRBD2 (7 bases each). Germline loops: CDR1 ENHRY, CDR2 SYGVKD. Trimming left V 8 bases short and J 7 bases short, with 30 bases between. The CDR3 runs to 17 residues. The CDR3 protein is CAIADPGGQPAGGEQYF. Here the CDR3 DNA reads TGTGCCATCGCGGACCCAGGGGGACAGCCCGCCGGGGGGGAGCAGTACTTC.

The table lists this clonotype with many counts. The J gene is TRBJ2-2, the V gene TRBV18; no reliable D call. Looked up from germline, CDR1 is KGHSH and CDR2 is LQKENI. The ends were cut back, 0 bases at V and 4 bases at J, with 9 bases in the middle. CDR3 length: 15 amino acids. This chain's CDR3 is CASSPPNIFTGELFF. In nucleotides, the CDR3 is TGTGCCAGCTCACCACCGAATATTTTCACCGGGGAGCTGTTTTTT.

This clonotype was counted many times. The rearrangement uses TRBV5-1 and TRBJ2-7; D is unclear. The CDR3 totals 15 residues. Trimming left V 1 base short and J 1 base short, with 12 bases between. Germline V gives CDR1 SGHRS, CDR2 YFSETQ. The CDR3 loop is CASSLIGSTSYEQYF. Written as DNA, the CDR3 is TGCGCCAGCAGCTTGATTGGTAGCACGTCCTACGAGCAGTACTTC.

This clonotype occurred many times. The chain combines TRBV15 with TRBJ2-5, with 11 bases lining up with TRBD2. The CDR3 loop spans 16 amino acids. Looked up from germline, CDR1 is LNHNV and CDR2 is YYDKDF (reference sequence). V was clipped by 0 bases and J by 5 bases; unmatched bases: 5. DNA for the CDR3: TGTGCCACCAGCAGAGAAGGGACTAGCGGCACGGAGACCCAGTACTTC. Its translation: CATSREGTSGTETQYF.

In its sample, this clonotype was seen many times. This sequence joins TRBV6-2 or TRBV6-3 and TRBJ2-7, with D hard to call. Trimming took 6 bases from V and 7 from J, leaving 19 bases between them. CDR3 size: 14 residues. Germline values: CDR1 MNHEY, CDR2 SVGEGT. CDR3 DNA sequence: TGTGCCAGCAGGATCAGGAGCCCGGGTGGGGAGCAGTACTTC. Translated, it gives CASRIRSPGGEQYF.

This clonotype was detected only a few times. The V and J genes are TRBV6-2 or TRBV6-3 and TRBJ1-1; 7 nucleotides line up with TRBD1. CDR1 is MNHEY, CDR2 SVGEGT, per germline. The trim removed 10 bases at V and 4 bases at J, leaving 6 bases unmatched. This CDR3 contains 12 residues. CDR3: CAIRQGGTEAFF. The CDR3 DNA reads TGTGCCATTCGACAGGGAGGCACTGAAGCTTTCTTT.

The sample holds many counts of this clonotype. The V gene is TRBV4-2, the J gene TRBJ2-2; D may be TRBD2 (6 bases). CDR3 length: 15 residues. Trimming left V 0 bases short and J 6 bases short, with 11 bases between. Germline V CDR1 and CDR2: LGHNA, YNFKEQ. The CDR3 nucleotides read TGTGCCAGCAGCCAAGACAGCGGCGGGGCCGGGGAGCTGTTTTTT. The encoded protein is CASSQDSGGAGELFF.

This clonotype was observed at least ten times. V usage is TRBV20-1 and J usage is TRBJ2-1; weak D call: TRBD1 (6 bases). The CDR3 totals 13 residues. The ends were cut back, 1 base at V and 12 bases at J, with 16 bases in the middle. The germline V gene has CDR1 DFQATT and CDR2 SNEGSKA (reference sequence). CDR3 coding DNA: TGCAGTGCTAGAGGCAGGGTACAGGGTGGGCAGTTCTTC. Its translation: CSARGRVQGGQFF.

This clonotype came up many times. The chain employs TRBV12-3 or TRBV12-4 and TRBJ1-5; D not certain. The germline V and J ends were trimmed by 3 bases and 6 bases, with 9 bases remaining between them. There are 13 residues in the CDR3. CDR3 in amino acids: CASSFRGFQPQHF. The CDR3 DNA reads as TGTGCCAGCAGTTTCAGAGGATTTCAGCCCCAGCATTTT.

Many counts were recorded for this clonotype. The V call is TRBV4-2, the J call TRBJ1-5; D ambiguous. This CDR3 has 14 amino acids. Germline-derived CDR1 and CDR2 are LGHNA and YNFKEQ. Trimming stripped 2 bases from V and 6 bases from J, with 11 bases between. The CDR3 loop reads CASSQSEGTQPQHF. In nucleotides, the CDR3 is TGTGCCAGCAGCCAATCAGAGGGCACTCAGCCCCAGCATTTT.

This clonotype was seen ten or more times. J is TRBJ2-7 and V is TRBV20-1; 11 bases line up with TRBD2. V lost 3 bases, J lost 2 bases, and 6 bases stayed unmatched. The CDR3 runs to 15 residues. From germline, CDR1 is DFQATT and CDR2 SNEGSKA (reference sequence). The CDR3 protein is CSARGLAGGPYEQYF. The CDR3 coding sequence is TGCAGTGCTAGGGGGCTAGCGGGGGGTCCCTACGAGCAGTACTTC.

This clonotype appeared many times. This rearrangement joins TRBV5-1 to TRBJ2-7; 8 bases are shared with TRBD2. The CDR3 contains 15 residues. Trimming at V came to 1 base and at J to 2 bases, leaving 5 bases not matched to a gene. Per the germline V gene, CDR1 is SGHRS and CDR2 is YFSETQ. CDR3 amino acids: CASSLQTSGTYEQYF. Written as DNA, the CDR3 is TGCGCCAGCAGCTTGCAAACTAGCGGCACCTACGAGCAGTACTTC.

This clonotype was seen many times. One end of the junction fails to match germline, which may point to a read error. This sequence joins TRBV7-9 and TRBJ1-3; a weak D match, TRBD1 (6 bases). The V gene's germline CDR1 is SEHNR and CDR2 FQNEAQ (reference sequence). This CDR3 is 11 amino acids long. The chain's CDR3 is CASSSMTGRHF. CDR3 bases: TGTGCCAGCAGCTCTATGACAGGAAGACATTTT.

In this sample, this clonotype turned up many times. This chain connects TRBV29-1 to TRBJ2-5; possibly TRBD2 for D (7 bases). Between the trimmed V and J ends, which lost 5 bases and 5 bases, there was a span of 21 bases. CDR1 and CDR2 from the germline V gene are SQVTM and ANQGSEA. The CDR3 runs 15 residues. In DNA, the CDR3 is TGCAGCGTTTTCCTAGCCAGAGGGGGGGGGGAGACCCAGTACTTC. Its translation is CSVFLARGGGETQYF. Full variable domain (missing parts from reference TRBV29-1 and TRBJ2-5): SAVISQKPSRDICQRGTSLTIQCQVDSQVTMMFWYRQQPGQSLTLIATANQGSEATYESGFVIDKFPISRPNLTFSTLTVSNMSPEDSSIYLCSVFLARGGGETQYFGPGTRLLVL.

This clonotype showed up many times. The chain recombines TRBV5-1 with TRBJ2-3; D unclear. The CDR3 runs to 13 residues. The V gene lost 0 bases and the J gene lost 5 bases, with 7 bases spanning the gap. Germline V gene data show CDR1 as SGHRS and CDR2 as YFSETQ. CDR3 sequence (DNA): TGCGCCAGCAGCTTGGAGGGCCGAGATACGCAGTATTTT. This sequence encodes CASSLEGRDTQYF.

This clonotype was counted many times. The chain uses TRBV20-1 and TRBJ2-3; the D is unclear. V lost 2 bases, J lost 5 bases, and 5 bases lay in between. The germline CDR1 and CDR2 sequences are DFQATT and SNEGSKA (reference sequence). The CDR3 is 11 amino acids. This CDR3 reads CSARLQDTQYF. The CDR3 DNA reads TGCAGTGCTAGACTGCAAGATACGCAGTATTTT.

This clonotype showed up many times. The chain recombines TRBV20-1 with TRBJ2-7; D is perhaps TRBD1 (5 bases). The germline V gene encodes CDR1 DFQATT and CDR2 SNEGSKA (reference sequence). V was pared by 0 bases and J by 2 bases, with 8 bases between. The CDR3 is 13 amino acids. This CDR3 reads CSARDQGPYEQYF. The CDR3 nucleotides read TGCAGTGCTAGAGATCAGGGCCCCTACGAGCAGTACTTC.

This clonotype has a count of ten or more. J is TRBJ2-5 and V is TRBV5-1, with D perhaps TRBD2 (6 bases). Germline V gives CDR1 SGHRS, CDR2 YFSETQ. V was clipped by 0 bases and J by 1 base, with 10 bases between them. CDR3 length: 15 amino acids. The CDR3 region has the DNA TGCGCCAGCAGCTTGGCCTTAGCGGCCCAAGAGACCCAGTACTTC. It is translated as CASSLALAAQETQYF.

This clonotype came up many times. The chain employs TRBV29-1 and TRBJ2-1; D may be TRBD1 or TRBD2 (5 bases each). The V gene's germline CDR1 is SQVTM and CDR2 ANQGSEA. This CDR3 is 14 amino acids long. Trimming removed 3 bases at V and 9 bases at J, with 18 bases between. The CDR3 nucleotides are TGCAGCGTTGACCCGAGGGGCAGCGTGAGTGAGCAGTTCTTC. Its protein product is CSVDPRGSVSEQFF.

This clonotype has a handful of counts. The genes are TRBV4-2 and TRBJ2-5; maybe TRBD2 (6 bases). Trimming pared 4 bases from V and 1 base from J, leaving 22 bases between. Germline assignment: CDR1 LGHNA and CDR2 YNFKEQ. This CDR3 is 18 amino acids long. CDR3 residues: CASSPAFGSQGSQETQYF. The CDR3 DNA sequence: TGTGCCAGCAGCCCCGCATTCGGGAGTCAAGGGAGCCAAGAGACCCAGTACTTC.

This clonotype appeared many times. The CDR3 is CASSLNRGGYTIYF. CDR3 DNA: TGTGCCAGCAGCTTAAACAGGGGAGGATACACCATATATTTT. The J gene is TRBJ1-3, the V gene TRBV7-2, with TRBD1 matching 7 bases. The CDR3 sequence is 14 residues long. The junction had 6 bases not matched to a gene; V was cut back by 2 bases and J by 8 bases. Germline-derived CDR1 and CDR2 are SGHTA and FQGNSA.

This clonotype was picked up many times. The rearrangement joins TRBV18 to TRBJ2-5; possibly TRBD2 for D (6 bases). Germline V lookup: CDR1 KGHSH, CDR2 LQKENI. The CDR3 loop spans 12 amino acids. Trimming cost V 3 bases and J 7 bases, with 9 bases left between them. The CDR3 DNA reads as TGTGCCAGCTCACCGGAGGGTGGGACCCAGTACTTC. Its protein is CASSPEGGTQYF.

The table lists this clonotype with many counts. V and J are TRBV11-2 and TRBJ2-1, with unresolved D. The V gene's germline CDR1 is SGHAT and CDR2 FQNNGV. V lost 7 bases, J lost 0 bases, and 19 bases lay in between. This CDR3 has 17 residues. CDR3 sequence: CASTTPSQVSSYNEQFF. The CDR3 bases are TGTGCCAGCACCACCCCGTCGCAAGTTAGCTCCTACAATGAGCAGTTCTTC. Full variable domain (rest looked up from reference TRBV11-2 and TRBJ2-1): EAGVAQSPRYKIIEKRQSVAFWCNPISGHATLYWYQQILGQGPKLLIQFQNNGVVDDSQLPKDRFSAERLKGVDSTLKIQPAKLEDSAVYLCASTTPSQVSSYNEQFFGPGTRLTVL.

This clonotype has at least ten counts. The rearrangement links TRBV28 to TRBJ1-1; D is undetermined. V was trimmed by 6 bases and J by 0 bases, leaving 17 bases between them. The CDR3 spans 16 residues. CDR1 and CDR2 from the germline V gene are MDHEN and SYDVKM. The CDR3 reads CASRSQFGVMNTEAFF. CDR3 sequence (DNA): TGTGCCAGCAGGTCTCAGTTCGGAGTTATGAACACTGAAGCTTTCTTT.

This clonotype appeared many times. The chain combines TRBV7-2 with TRBJ2-7, with 9 bases matching TRBD2. The germline V gene encodes CDR1 SGHTA and CDR2 FQGNSA. With 4 bases clipped from V and 4 bases from J, the junction kept 11 bases outside the gene matches. The CDR3 covers 16 residues. DNA for the CDR3: TGTGCCAGCAGCTCATTGGGCGGGAGGGCCGCGTACGAGCAGTACTTC. This gives the protein CASSSLGGRAAYEQYF.

Ten or more counts support this clonotype. The chain recombines TRBV28 with TRBJ1-2, with TRBD1 matching 10 bases. CDR3 size: 16 residues. The germline gives CDR1 MDHEN, CDR2 SYDVKM. Trimming at V came to 6 bases and at J to 6 bases, leaving 13 bases not matched to a gene. The CDR3 spells CASSPNDRGLLHGYTF. CDR3 DNA: TGTGCCAGCAGCCCAAACGACAGGGGGCTCTTGCATGGCTACACCTTC.

This clonotype was recorded at least ten times. The rearrangement uses TRBV7-3 and TRBJ2-3, with 9 positions matching TRBD1. The germline V gene encodes CDR1 SGHTA and CDR2 FQGTGA. With 3 bases clipped from V and 2 bases from J, the junction kept 6 bases outside the gene matches. This CDR3 region has 16 residues. Here the CDR3 reads CASSFGTGTTTDTQYF. In DNA form, the CDR3 reads TGTGCCAGCAGCTTCGGGACAGGGACGACCACAGATACGCAGTATTTT.

This clonotype was counted ten times or more. The chain is built from TRBV28 and TRBJ2-7; 9 positions match TRBD2. This CDR3 comprises 14 residues. The V segment lost 7 bases and the J segment 5 bases; nucleotides outside the gene matches: 9. The germline CDR1 and CDR2 sequences are MDHEN and SYDVKM. CDR3 coding DNA: TGTGCCAGCATGGGGCGGGAGGGCCAGAACGAGCAGTACTTC. Its protein is CASMGREGQNEQYF. Based on the CDR3 plus reference TRBV28 and TRBJ2-7, the full variable domain is DVKVTQSSRYLVKRTGEKVFLECVQDMDHENMFWYRQDPGLGLRLIYFSYDVKMKEKGDIPEGYSVSREKKERFSLILESASTNQTSMYLCASMGREGQNEQYFGPGTRLTVT.

This clonotype was counted ten times or more. V is TRBV20-1 and J is TRBJ2-2; the match to TRBD2 covers 8 bases. The CDR3 totals 18 residues. Germline CDR1 and CDR2: DFQATT and SNEGSKA (reference sequence). The V and J ends lost 0 bases and 2 bases, in that order; junction bases with no gene match: 11. CDR3 sequence reads: CSAREQPSGSANTGELFF. The CDR3 DNA reads TGCAGTGCTAGAGAACAACCCAGCGGGAGTGCAAACACCGGGGAGCTGTTTTTT.